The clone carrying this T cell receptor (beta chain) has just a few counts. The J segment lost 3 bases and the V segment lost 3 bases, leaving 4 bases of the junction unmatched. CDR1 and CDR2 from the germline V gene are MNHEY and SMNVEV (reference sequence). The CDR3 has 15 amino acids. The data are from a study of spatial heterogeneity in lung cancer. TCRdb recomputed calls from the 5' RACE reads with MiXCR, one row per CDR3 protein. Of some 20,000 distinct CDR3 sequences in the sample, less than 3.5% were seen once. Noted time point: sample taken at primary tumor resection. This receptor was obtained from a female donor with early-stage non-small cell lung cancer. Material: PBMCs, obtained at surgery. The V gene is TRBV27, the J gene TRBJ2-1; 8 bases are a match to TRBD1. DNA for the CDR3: TGTGCCAGCAGTTTCGCACAGGGGGACTACAATGAGCAGTTCTTC. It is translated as CASSFAQGDYNEQFF.